Below, one T cell receptor (beta chain) is given with its context. Nominal health characterized the donors when sampled, though unrecorded immune exposures were likely. This specimen comes from a study of cytomegalovirus exposure and HLA in healthy donors. A multiplex PCR was run with 60 Vbeta primers and 13 Jbeta primers. Produced via immunoSEQ multiplex PCR; TCRdb's table is partial and in-frame only. The sample has about 200,000 clones; around 79% are singletons. V dropped 2 bases and J dropped 0 bases, with 8 bases sitting between them. CDR1 and CDR2 from the germline V gene are MGHRA and YSYEKL. This CDR3 region has 16 residues.

The chain uses TRBV4-1 and TRBJ2-6; the D gene is possibly TRBD1 (5 bases). The TCR comes from a male donor in good health and CMV-seropositive. The sequenced sample was PBMCs. The CDR3 is CASSQQRGSGANVLTF. The CDR3 coding sequence is TGCGCCAGCAGCCAACAAAGGGGCTCTGGGGCCAACGTCCTGACTTTC.